This passage covers 15 T cell receptor beta chains from one sample sequenced in a study of CD8+CD57+ T cells in acquired aplastic anemia. Both TCR beta VDJ combination and CDR3 sequence profiling were carried out. Genomic DNA was the template for this profiling. TCRdb independently ran MiXCR on the reads; one entry per CDR3 protein. The profile shows 62,000 or so distinct CDR3 sequences, around half of them singletons. Sequenced input: sorted CD4+, CD8+, or CD8+CD57+ T cells (not recorded which) from PBMCs. All receptors come from a human donor in good health, serving as a control.

The V gene is TRBV7-9, the J gene TRBJ2-7; TRBD1 agrees at 7 bases. This CDR3 has 14 residues. V was clipped by 5 bases and J by 6 bases; unmatched bases: 10. CDR1 and CDR2 (germline): SEHNR, FQNEAQ (reference sequence). The CDR3 loop reads CASSTGQVSVEQYF. CDR3 DNA: TGTGCCAGCAGCACCGGACAGGTCTCAGTCGAGCAGTACTTC.

This clonotype was observed at least ten times. V and J are TRBV7-9 and TRBJ2-3, with 8 bases that match TRBD2. J was trimmed by 5 bases and V by 3 bases; bases with no gene match: 4. The CDR3 extends over 14 amino acids. Germline assignment: CDR1 SEHNR and CDR2 FQNEAQ (reference sequence). CDR3 in amino acids: CASSLEREIDTQYF. CDR3 DNA: TGTGCCAGCAGCTTGGAGCGGGAGATAGATACGCAGTATTTT.

This clonotype was counted only a few times. The chain employs TRBV29-1 and TRBJ1-4; tentative D call: TRBD1 (6 bases). CDR1 is SQVTM, CDR2 ANQGSEA, per germline. The CDR3 sequence is 13 residues long. Trimming pared 2 bases from V and 5 bases from J, leaving 9 bases between. The CDR3 DNA is TGCAGCGTTGAACCCAGGGGAAATGAAAAACTGTTTTTT. It is translated as CSVEPRGNEKLFF.

This clonotype was seen ten or more times. The V gene is TRBV11-2, the J gene TRBJ1-2; 11 bases line up with TRBD1. The CDR3 is 17 residues long. CDR1 and CDR2 (germline): SGHAT, FQNNGV. Trimming took 1 base from V and 4 from J; bases not matched to a gene: 8. The CDR3 here is CASSLGTGGVSSYGYTF. CDR3 nucleotide sequence: TGTGCCAGCAGCTTAGGGACAGGGGGCGTATCCAGCTATGGCTACACCTTC.

For this clonotype: One end of the junction does not line up with germline, which may come from a read error. As DNA, the CDR3 is TGTGCCAGCAGCCTCGTAAGCTACGGGACAAGGCACGAGCGGTACTTC. Its translation: CASSLVSYGTRHERYF. This chain uses TRBV6-1 with TRBJ2-7, with D perhaps matching TRBD1 (6 bases). Germline CDR1 and CDR2: MNHNS and SASEGT. The CDR3 totals 16 residues.

Details on this clonotype: The junction and the germline gene differ at one end; a read error may be behind it. This chain joins TRBV29-1 and TRBJ1-2; D is ambiguous. Germline CDR1 is SQVTM and CDR2 is ANQGSEA. The CDR3 runs 11 residues. In DNA, the CDR3 is TGCAGCGTTGAAGATCTGGCCGGTAGTCCCTTC. Translated, it gives CSVEDLAGSPF.

In its sample, this clonotype was seen many times. CDR3: CASSPEGRTNYGYTF. CDR3 DNA sequence: TGTGCCAGCAGCCCCGAAGGCCGTACTAACTATGGCTACACCTTC. The chain combines TRBV7-2 with TRBJ1-2; no reliable D call. CDR1 is SGHTA, CDR2 FQGNSA, per germline. CDR3 length: 15 amino acids. Trimming removed 5 bases from V and 0 bases from J, with 13 bases in between.

The gene calls are TRBV3-1 and TRBJ2-7; TRBD2 agrees at 11 bases. The CDR3 runs 18 residues. CDR1 and CDR2 from the germline V gene are LGHDT and YNNKEL (reference sequence). Unmatched junction bases numbered 10, after V lost 1 base and J lost 2 bases. The CDR3 is CASSQGPSGRTLTYEQYF. The CDR3 nucleotides are TGTGCCAGCAGCCAAGGGCCTAGCGGGAGGACCTTAACCTACGAGCAGTACTTC.

The rearrangement uses TRBV7-3 and TRBJ2-7; TRBD1 matches at 9 bases. Germline lookup yields CDR1 SGHTA and CDR2 FQGTGA. This CDR3 is built from 17 residues. V lost 0 bases to trimming and J lost 2 bases; unmatched junction nucleotides: 8. CDR3 nucleotide sequence: TGTGCCAGCAGCTTAACCGGGACAGGGAGAGGCACCTACGAGCAGTACTTC. It specifies CASSLTGTGRGTYEQYF.

By share, this clonotype ranks as medium-sized. V and J are TRBV29-1 and TRBJ2-2; no clear D. V was pared by 4 bases and J by 6 bases, with 12 bases between. CDR1 SQVTM and CDR2 ANQGSEA come from the germline V gene. The CDR3 is made up of 13 amino acids. This CDR3 is CSVGSYGPGELFF. The CDR3 DNA sequence: TGCAGCGTTGGATCCTACGGTCCCGGGGAGCTGTTTTTT.

In the case of this clonotype: The conserved phenylalanine or tryptophan normally closing the CDR3 is absent here, so this likely arose from a read error. The CDR3 sequence is CAGSFDRQGGETQYS. The CDR3 nucleotides are TGTGCCGGCAGCTTCGATCGCCAAGGAGGGGAGACCCAGTACTCC. The V gene is TRBV7-6, the J gene TRBJ2-5; possible D gene TRBD2, 6 bases. Germline V gives CDR1 SGHVS, CDR2 FNYEAQ. The CDR3 length is 15 residues.

The chain combines TRBV2 with TRBJ1-2, with TRBD1 matching 8 bases. The ends lost 4 bases at V and 4 bases at J; junction bases unmatched: 5. Germline V gene sequence: CDR1 SNHLY, CDR2 FYNNEI. The CDR3 covers 14 residues. The CDR3 here is CASSADRASYGYTF. The CDR3 nucleotides are TGTGCCAGCAGTGCGGACAGGGCGAGCTATGGCTACACCTTC.

The chain couples TRBV15 to TRBJ1-4, with 8 bases matching TRBD1. The V segment lost 2 bases and the J segment 5 bases; nucleotides outside the gene matches: 1. Germline V lookup: CDR1 LNHNV, CDR2 YYDKDF (reference sequence). This CDR3 comprises 14 residues. In DNA, the CDR3 is TGTGCCACCAGCAGAAGGACAGGGAATGAAAAACTGTTTTTT. Translated: CATSRRTGNEKLFF.

This clonotype occurred many times. The chain is built from TRBV27 and TRBJ2-5, with TRBD2 matching over 8 bases. The CDR3 is 17 amino acids. Germline V gene sequence: CDR1 MNHEY, CDR2 SMNVEV (reference sequence). V shed 1 base and J 5 bases; nucleotides not matched to a gene: 12. CDR3 nucleotides: TGTGCCAGCAGTTTATATTCGTCGAATAGCGGGGACGAGACCCAGTACTTC. As protein: CASSLYSSNSGDETQYF.

The rearrangement uses TRBV29-1 and TRBJ2-1; TRBD2 aligns across 13 bases. V shed 1 base and J 2 bases; nucleotides not matched to a gene: 2. The CDR3 length is 16 residues. The V gene's germline CDR1 is SQVTM and CDR2 ANQGSEA. In nucleotides, the CDR3 is TGCAGCGTTGAAGGGACTAGCGGGGGTACCTACAATGAGCAGTTCTTC. This codes for CSVEGTSGGTYNEQFF.